Below, 32 T cell receptor beta chains from the same sample are listed, as sequenced in a study of CD8 T cells in Susac syndrome (dated by TCRdb to between 2017 and 2020). The method behind the library was the immunoSEQ multiplex PCR assay. RNA was extracted using the RNeasy kit, and roughly 0.5 to 1 ug of the RNA was reverse transcribed with random hexamers. TCRdb redid the processing of the public reads, applying fastp at Q25 and MiXCR, and retained in-frame beta chains. Rows merge per CDR3 protein into single entries with the most common DNA and genes. The sample table shows roughly 190,000 distinct CDR3 sequences, and around 93% are seen once. Approximately 0.15% of the sample is in the top ten clones. The sample comprised CD8+ T cells from PBMCs. The receptors here all came from a human donor with Susac syndrome.

The genes are TRBV9 and TRBJ1-5; no clear D gene. Trimming took 1 base from V and 5 from J, leaving 10 bases between them. CDR1 SGDLS and CDR2 YYNGEE come from the germline V gene. The CDR3 length is 14 residues. The CDR3, as DNA: TGTGCCAGCAGCGTATCTCACAGTCATCAGCCCCAGCATTTT. It is translated as CASSVSHSHQPQHF.

CDR3 amino acids: CAISEVGQAQYF. CDR3 sequence (DNA): TGTGCCATCAGTGAGGTGGGACAGGCCCAGTACTTC. The genes are TRBV10-3 and TRBJ2-5; 8 bases agree with TRBD1. The J segment lost 9 bases and the V segment lost 2 bases, leaving 2 bases of the junction unmatched. Germline values: CDR1 ENHRY, CDR2 SYGVKD. The CDR3 runs to 12 residues.

The CDR3 bases are TGTGCCAGCAGCCGAGGGGCCCTCACTGAAGCTTTCTTT. Translating it yields CASSRGALTEAFF. The chain combines TRBV7-9 with TRBJ1-1; tentative D call: TRBD1 (5 bases). CDR1 and CDR2 from the germline V gene are SEHNR and FQNEAQ (reference sequence). The CDR3 runs to 13 residues. Deletions cut 5 bases from V and 4 bases from J, with 11 bases between.

The chain couples TRBV2 to TRBJ2-2; TRBD1 matches at 8 bases. Germline CDR1 reads SNHLY; CDR2 reads FYNNEI. Germline trimming cut 6 bases from V and 0 bases from J; bases unmatched to any gene: 6. CDR3 length: 16 amino acids. CDR3 DNA sequence: TGTGCCAGCAGCGGACAGGGCTTTGCGAACACCGGGGAGCTGTTTTTT. Translation: CASSGQGFANTGELFF.

The V call is TRBV19, the J call TRBJ1-1; 7 nucleotides agree with TRBD1. V trimming: 5 bases; J trimming: 0 bases; junction bases outside the gene matches: 6. The CDR3 spans 15 residues. The germline CDR1 and CDR2 sequences are LNHDA and SQIVND (reference sequence). Written as DNA, the CDR3 is TGTGCCAGTAGTCATCGACAGGGTGTGAACACTGAAGCTTTCTTT. Encoded protein: CASSHRQGVNTEAFF.

The table lists this clonotype with a few counts. The CDR3 DNA reads TGTGCCTGGAGTGTCCATGAGCAGTTCTTC. Its translation: CAWSVHEQFF. The gene calls are TRBV30 and TRBJ2-1; D uncertain. This CDR3 has 10 residues. V lost 0 bases and J lost 8, with 2 bases in between. The germline gives CDR1 GTSNPN, CDR2 SVGIG (reference sequence).

This chain joins TRBV15 and TRBJ2-5; D might be TRBD1 or TRBD2, each matching 5 bases. The CDR3 is made up of 15 amino acids. CDR1 and CDR2 from the germline V gene are LNHNV and YYDKDF (reference sequence). The V and J ends lost 4 bases and 5 bases respectively, with 17 bases between them. The CDR3 nucleotides are TGTGCCACCAGCACTTCACTAGGGGATGGGGAGACCCAGTACTTC. It codes for CATSTSLGDGETQYF.

The V call is TRBV6-6, the J call TRBJ2-4; possibly TRBD2 for D (5 bases). The CDR3 consists of 14 residues. Germline loops: CDR1 MNHNY, CDR2 SVGAGI (reference sequence). Deletions cut 6 bases from V and 7 bases from J, with 16 bases between. CDR3 protein: CASRRLDEGNIQYF. The CDR3, as DNA: TGTGCCAGCAGAAGGCTAGATGAGGGCAACATTCAGTACTTC.

This clonotype was observed once. The chain links TRBV4-1 to TRBJ2-3; 8 bases are shared with TRBD2. The CDR3 totals 17 residues. The trim removed 5 bases at V and 3 bases at J, leaving 13 bases unmatched. CDR1 MGHRA and CDR2 YSYEKL come from the germline V gene. The CDR3 loop reads CASSSNSGGGTTDTQYF. The CDR3 DNA sequence: TGCGCCAGCAGCTCAAATTCCGGCGGGGGGACTACAGATACGCAGTATTTT.

This clonotype was observed once. The gene calls are TRBV12-3 or TRBV12-4 and TRBJ1-2; no definite D call. The CDR3 totals 12 residues. Between the trimmed V and J ends, which lost 6 bases and 3 bases, there was a span of 8 bases. CDR3 DNA: TGTGCCAGCAGAGGACCGGACTATGGCTACACCTTC. Protein: CASRGPDYGYTF.

This rearrangement joins TRBV30 to TRBJ1-2, with TRBD1 matching 8 bases. The J segment lost 3 bases and the V segment lost 0 bases, leaving 6 bases of the junction unmatched. The CDR3 sequence is 15 residues long. Per germline, CDR1 GTSNPN and CDR2 SVGIG (reference sequence). The CDR3 nucleotides read TGTGCCTGGAGTGTACCAGAGACAGGGGACTATGGCTACACCTTC. Residues: CAWSVPETGDYGYTF.

The rearrangement links TRBV25-1 to TRBJ1-2; unclear D gene. Germline values: CDR1 MGHDK, CDR2 SYGVNS. The CDR3 runs 17 residues. V lost 3 bases to trimming and J lost 0 bases, with 17 bases between them. The CDR3 coding sequence is TGTGCCAGCAGTGACGGAGGAGCGACGGCCCCTAACTATGGCTACACCTTC. This sequence encodes CASSDGGATAPNYGYTF.

The V gene is TRBV3-1, the J gene TRBJ2-7, with 7 nucleotides matching TRBD1. J was trimmed by 2 bases and V by 0 bases; bases with no gene match: 4. Germline V CDR1 and CDR2: LGHDT, YNNKEL (reference sequence). CDR3 length equals 15 residues. The CDR3 DNA sequence: TGTGCCAGCAGCCAAGATCCAGGACAGGCCTACGAGCAGTACTTC. It is translated as CASSQDPGQAYEQYF.

V gene TRBV6-5 combines with J gene TRBJ2-2; 7 nucleotides agree with TRBD1. The CDR3 consists of 15 residues. Germline CDR1 is MNHEY and CDR2 is SVGAGI. J lost 0 bases, V lost 6 bases, and 4 bases had no gene match. The CDR3 nucleotides read TGTGCCAGCAGCTCACAGGGGTCGAACACCGGGGAGCTGTTTTTT. Translation gives CASSSQGSNTGELFF.

This chain connects TRBV15 to TRBJ1-5; D remains unclear. Trimming shortened V by 5 bases and J by 1 base, and 9 bases separated the two germline ends. The CDR3 has 14 amino acids. Germline CDR1 reads LNHNV; CDR2 reads YYDKDF (reference sequence). CDR3 DNA: TGTGCCACCAGCCTGAAGAGCAGCAATCAGCCCCAGCATTTT. Its translation: CATSLKSSNQPQHF.

The chain uses TRBV23-1 and TRBJ2-4, with 11 bases aligning to TRBD1. TRBV23-1 belongs to the ORF category, with a function that is uncertain. The trim removed 2 bases at V and 3 bases at J, leaving 9 bases unmatched. This CDR3 is built from 18 residues. The CDR3 nucleotides are TGCGCCAGCAGTCAACGGACAGGGGGCGCAGGGGGCAAAAACATTCAGTACTTC. It specifies CASSQRTGGAGGKNIQYF.

The V and J genes are TRBV7-8 and TRBJ2-4; TRBD1 aligns across 9 bases. The CDR3 covers 15 residues. The germline gives CDR1 SGHVS, CDR2 FQNEAQ. J lost 5 bases, V lost 4 bases, and 6 bases had no gene match. The CDR3 sequence: CASSSRDRVENIQYF. The CDR3 nucleotides read TGTGCCAGCAGCTCCCGGGACAGGGTGGAAAACATTCAGTACTTC.

The chain carries TRBV3-1 and TRBJ2-6; D perhaps matches TRBD2 (6 bases). Germline CDR1 reads LGHDT; CDR2 reads YNNKEL (reference sequence). Trimming took 4 bases from V and 3 from J, leaving 16 bases between them. The CDR3 contains 17 residues. The CDR3 DNA reads TGTGCCAGCAGCCCGACCCAGGTCGGGGGTGGGGCCAACGTCCTGACTTTC. As protein: CASSPTQVGGGANVLTF.

The V gene is TRBV20-1, the J gene TRBJ2-2; no clear D. Between the trimmed V and J ends, which lost 0 bases and 0 bases, there was a span of 11 bases. Germline CDR1 is DFQATT and CDR2 is SNEGSKA (reference sequence). The CDR3 length is 16 residues. This chain's CDR3 is CSARDRWGTNTGELFF. The CDR3 DNA reads TGCAGTGCTAGAGATAGGTGGGGAACGAACACCGGGGAGCTGTTTTTT.

This sequence joins TRBV28 and TRBJ2-1, with 13 bases that match TRBD2. Germline trimming cut 6 bases from V and 8 bases from J; bases unmatched to any gene: 16. This CDR3 region has 18 residues. Germline CDR1 reads MDHEN; CDR2 reads SYDVKM. The CDR3: CASSPRIQGLAGWDEQFF. Here the CDR3 DNA reads TGTGCCAGCAGCCCTCGGATCCAGGGACTAGCGGGATGGGATGAGCAGTTCTTC.

The chain joins TRBV13 to TRBJ1-4; unclear D gene. Germline V CDR1 and CDR2: PRHDT, FYEKMQ (reference sequence). Trimming took 4 bases from V and 5 from J, leaving 11 bases between them. The CDR3 has 14 amino acids. This chain's CDR3 is CASSWYRLNEKLFF. CDR3 bases: TGTGCCAGCAGCTGGTACCGGCTAAATGAAAAACTGTTTTTT.

V gene TRBV2 combines with J gene TRBJ2-5; TRBD2 is a possible D gene (6 bases). The CDR3 spans 13 residues. Germline V CDR1 and CDR2: SNHLY, FYNNEI. Trimming took 7 bases from V and 3 from J, leaving 12 bases between them. The CDR3 here is CASTWGEKETQYF. The CDR3, as DNA: TGTGCCAGCACCTGGGGGGAAAAAGAGACCCAGTACTTC.

The genes are TRBV6-5 and TRBJ1-1; the D gene is possibly TRBD1 (6 bases). This CDR3 has 14 residues. V dropped 2 bases and J dropped 2 bases, with 9 bases sitting between them. In germline, CDR1 is MNHEY, CDR2 SVGAGI. As DNA, the CDR3 is TGTGCCAGCAGTTACCTCAGGGGAAACACTGAAGCTTTCTTT. It codes for CASSYLRGNTEAFF.

The V and J genes are TRBV18 and TRBJ2-7; 9 bases are a match to TRBD1. The CDR3 extends over 14 amino acids. The ends lost 8 bases at V and 5 bases at J; junction bases unmatched: 10. CDR1 and CDR2 from the germline V gene are KGHSH and LQKENI. CDR3 protein: CASRTGTGLDEQYF. The CDR3 bases are TGTGCCAGCCGTACCGGGACAGGGCTCGACGAGCAGTACTTC.

The V call is TRBV15, the J call TRBJ1-2; D perhaps matches TRBD1 (6 bases). The V and J ends lost 8 bases and 6 bases respectively, with 13 bases between them. The CDR3 has 12 amino acids. From germline, CDR1 is LNHNV and CDR2 YYDKDF (reference sequence). In DNA form, the CDR3 reads TGTGCCACCTCCAGGACAGCGGATGGCTACACCTTC. Its translation is CATSRTADGYTF.

The rearrangement joins TRBV5-1 to TRBJ1-5; no reliable D call. Germline V gene sequence: CDR1 SGHRS, CDR2 YFSETQ. This CDR3 is built from 13 residues. Trimming cost V 4 bases and J 5 bases, with 10 bases left between them. Here the CDR3 reads CASSLRTDQPQHF. CDR3 nucleotides: TGCGCCAGCAGCCTTAGGACGGATCAGCCCCAGCATTTT.

This clonotype was seen only a few times. This chain uses TRBV7-9 with TRBJ2-7, with 7 positions matching TRBD1. The germline CDR1 and CDR2 sequences are SEHNR and FQNEAQ (reference sequence). The CDR3 covers 13 residues. V lost 4 bases to trimming and J lost 4 bases; unmatched junction nucleotides: 4. CDR3 sequence (DNA): TGTGCCAGCAGCTCGCGGACAGGATACGAGCAGTACTTC. Amino acids: CASSSRTGYEQYF.

The count of this clonotype is one. CDR3: CSARRGRTDQPQHF. In nucleotides, the CDR3 is TGCAGTGCTAGAAGGGGCCGCACCGATCAGCCCCAGCATTTT. The V gene is TRBV20-1, the J gene TRBJ1-5; tentatively, D is TRBD1 (5 bases). Trimming left V 2 bases short and J 5 bases short, with 13 bases between. The length of the CDR3 is 14 residues. In germline, CDR1 is DFQATT, CDR2 SNEGSKA (reference sequence).

The chain has TRBV29-1 and TRBJ1-1; D might be TRBD1 (5 bases). This CDR3 is built from 11 residues. The germline V gene has CDR1 SQVTM and CDR2 ANQGSEA. Trimming stripped 5 bases from V and 13 bases from J, with 17 bases between. The CDR3 sequence is CSVRLGDRNFF. CDR3 in DNA: TGCAGCGTTCGGTTGGGGGACCGCAATTTCTTT.

This sequence joins TRBV9 and TRBJ2-1; 8 nucleotides line up with TRBD1. The CDR3 has 14 residues. With 2 bases clipped from V and 9 bases from J, the junction kept 7 bases outside the gene matches. Germline CDR1 SGDLS, CDR2 YYNGEE. The CDR3 bases are TGTGCCAGCAGCGTGGACAGGGCCCATGCTGAGCAGTTCTTC. The encoded protein is CASSVDRAHAEQFF.

The rearrangement uses TRBV3-1 and TRBJ2-7; 9 nucleotides align to TRBD1. V lost 3 bases, J lost 4 bases, and 4 bases stayed unmatched. CDR3 length: 14 residues. CDR1 is LGHDT and CDR2 is YNNKEL in the germline V gene (reference sequence). The CDR3 nucleotides are TGTGCCAGCAGCCACCCGGGACAGGGATACGAGCAGTACTTC. It encodes CASSHPGQGYEQYF.

The count of this clonotype is one. The chain recombines TRBV9 with TRBJ2-5, with D tentatively TRBD1 or TRBD2 (5 bases each). CDR1 and CDR2 (germline): SGDLS, YYNGEE. The CDR3 spans 16 residues. The ends were cut back, 1 base at V and 4 bases at J, with 17 bases in the middle. The CDR3 nucleotides read TGTGCCAGCAGCGTATCCGGCAGGGTAGGAGGAGAGACCCAGTACTTC. Translating it yields CASSVSGRVGGETQYF.